This TCR beta chain was documented in a study of vaccination and CD4 T cells after COVID-19. Study outcomes and limitations: Median SARS-CoV-2-reactive clonotype numbers went from around 19 to 38; this increase was not significant.

Researchers used the Oncomine TCR Beta short-read assay to sequence DNA from cultured CD4+ T cells. Each CDR3 protein gets one entry after TCRdb re-called the PCR reads with MiXCR. The top ten hold 15% to 20% of the sample, which has 13,000 to 15,000 distinct CDR3 sequences, over 60% seen once. A note on this clonotype: The antigen is not known.

The treatment was: roughly 10-day PBMC culture with coronavirus spike peptide pools or control peptides (ViraFEST assay). The CDR3 is 16 amino acids. Looked up from germline, CDR1 is SEHNR and CDR2 is FQNEAQ (reference sequence). V gave up 5 bases and J gave up 2 bases, with 19 bases separating them. The genes are TRBV7-9 and TRBJ2-7, with D possibly being TRBD1 (6 bases). The source is a human donor who had recovered from COVID-19. The sequencing input was CD4+ T cells from blood, cultured in vitro. The CDR3 nucleotides read TGTGCCAGCAGCAGAGTGGGGCAGGGGAACCCCTACGAGCAGTACTTC. Its protein product is CASSRVGQGNPYEQYF.